Here is one TCR beta chain with its context. Antigen specificity is unknown. Each of the donors was a healthy bone marrow donor. Germline loops: CDR1 MNHNS, CDR2 SASEGT. V lost 2 bases to trimming and J lost 9 bases, with 19 bases between them. The CDR3 loop spans 15 amino acids. PCR amplification relied on 60 Vbeta primers (plus 13 Jbeta primers). This table comes from immunoSEQ multiplex PCR, and its TCRdb copy is limited to in-frame clones, with some not included. Found here are tens of thousands of clones, 7.5% to 8.5% of them singletons; the top ten hold under 3%. This specimen comes from a study of cytomegalovirus exposure and HLA in healthy donors. Study conclusions and caveats: The authors enumerated around 150 TCR beta chains as linked to cytomegalovirus. It has been reported that TCR beta sequences accurately predicted the HLA-A and HLA-B alleles of most subjects. A previous analysis found most TCR beta V segments productive roughly 87% or roughly 30% of the time.

The receptor's source is a man aged 50 to 59 in good health and CMV-seronegative. Sample: PBMCs. The chain recombines TRBV6-1 with TRBJ1-1, with D possibly matching TRBD1 (6 bases). The DNA for the CDR3 is TGTGCCAGCAGTGAAAACGGGCTGCGGGGGCTAAAAGCTTTCTTT. Protein: CASSENGLRGLKAFF.